These T cell receptor beta chains were read from a single sample in a study of CD8+ T cells in alopecia areata. This table comes from immunoSEQ multiplex PCR, and its TCRdb copy is limited to in-frame clones, with some not included. Of 100,000 to 150,000 clones listed, roughly two fifths are singletons. The source material was CD4+ T cells sorted from blood. The source is a human donor with alopecia areata. CDR3s include the opening cysteine and the closing phenylalanine or tryptophan. The D gene is left open where the match is weak. Size is stated for part of the rows, as once, few or many counts, or as a class when the clone is expanded.

abundance	v_gene	d_gene	j_gene	CDR3aa	CDR3nt
few	TRBV6-6	TRBD1	TRBJ2-5	CASSPGTAQETQYF	TGTGCCAGCAGTCCCGGGACAGCGCAGGAGACCCAGTACTTC
NA	TRBV9	NA	TRBJ2-2	CASSPEEGLGSNTGELFF	TGTGCCAGCAGCCCAGAAGAGGGGTTGGGCTCCAACACCGGGGAGCTGTTTTTT
few	TRBV11-2	NA	TRBJ2-3	CASSLDVGWQYF	TGTGCCAGCAGCTTAGATGTTGGGTGGCAGTATTTT
few	TRBV29-1	TRBD1	TRBJ2-3	CSVGRQGGTQYF	TGCAGCGTGGGACGACAGGGCGGTACGCAGTATTTT
NA	TRBV29-1	NA	TRBJ2-7	CSVGWNGGAEQYF	TGCAGCGTTGGGTGGAACGGTGGGGCCGAGCAGTACTTC
NA	TRBV11-2	TRBD1	TRBJ1-2	CASSRTGSMGGYTF	TGTGCCAGCAGCCGGACAGGGTCCATGGGGGGCTACACCTTC
few	TRBV5-1	NA	TRBJ2-1	CASSSRSRYNEQFF	TGCGCCAGCAGCTCCCGTTCGAGGTACAATGAGCAGTTCTTC
NA	TRBV25-1	NA	TRBJ2-6	CASSARRSGANVLTF	TGTGCCAGCAGTGCAAGAAGGTCTGGGGCCAACGTCCTGACTTTC
few	TRBV4-1	TRBD2	TRBJ2-7	CASSQGRDYIPYEQYF	TGCGCCAGCAGCCAAGGGCGGGACTACATCCCATACGAGCAGTACTTC
NA	TRBV29-1	TRBD2	TRBJ2-3	CSGLASTDTQYF	TGCAGCGGACTAGCGAGCACAGATACGCAGTATTTT
few	TRBV7-9	NA	TRBJ2-7	CASSLGRYEQYF	TGTGCCAGCAGCTTAGGCAGGTACGAGCAGTACTTC
NA	TRBV19	TRBD1	TRBJ1-2	CASTSHGTGENYGYTF	TGTGCCAGTACTTCCCACGGGACAGGGGAGAACTATGGCTACACCTTC
NA	TRBV29-1	NA	TRBJ2-7	CESGYSYEQYF	TGCGAGAGCGGCTACTCCTACGAGCAGTACTTC
NA	TRBV7-2	NA	TRBJ2-1	CASSFYLNNEQFF	TGTGCCAGCAGCTTTTATCTGAACAATGAGCAGTTCTTC
NA	TRBV7-2	TRBD1	TRBJ2-5	CASSQRDRGGTQYF	TGTGCCAGCAGCCAGAGGGACAGGGGCGGGACCCAGTACTTC
few	TRBV18	NA	TRBJ1-6	CASSPSGVGNSPLHF	TGTGCCAGCTCACCATCGGGGGTAGGTAATTCACCCCTCCACTTT
NA	TRBV5-1	TRBD2	TRBJ2-5	CASSLGGLADHQETQYF	TGCGCCAGCAGCTTGGGGGGACTAGCGGATCACCAAGAGACCCAGTACTTC
NA	TRBV5-1	TRBD1	TRBJ2-3	CASSLPGTGSTDTQYF	TGCGCCAGCAGCTTGCCCGGGACAGGGAGCACAGATACGCAGTATTTT
NA	TRBV4-3	TRBD2	TRBJ2-7	CASSPQGSGGFYEQYF	TGCGCCAGCAGCCCCCAGGGTAGCGGGGGGTTCTACGAGCAGTACTTC
NA	TRBV5-1	NA	TRBJ2-7	CASSLIPGPSYEQYF	TGCGCCAGCAGCTTGATCCCGGGACCCAGCTACGAGCAGTACTTC
NA	TRBV15	NA	TRBJ1-1	CATSSDPNTEAFF	TGTGCCACCAGCAGTGACCCGAACACTGAAGCTTTCTTT
few	TRBV2	NA	TRBJ2-1	CASSGQAIPYRLF	TGTGCCAGCAGTGGGCAGGCTATCCCTTACCGGCTCTTC
NA	TRBV29-1	TRBD1	TRBJ1-5	CSVDGTDKVRPQPQHF	TGCAGCGTGGACGGGACAGATAAGGTACGGCCTCAGCCCCAGCATTTT
NA	TRBV28	NA	TRBJ1-1	CASSTFGTEAFF	TGTGCCAGCAGTACTTTCGGGACTGAAGCTTTCTTT
NA	TRBV5-6	NA	TRBJ1-6	CASSLDGAGRRYNSPLHF	TGTGCCAGCAGCCTTGACGGCGCGGGACGCAGATATAATTCACCCCTCCACTTT
NA	TRBV9	NA	TRBJ1-4	CASRGGAGEKLFF	TGTGCCAGCAGGGGAGGGGCCGGTGAAAAACTGTTTTTT
few	TRBV7-9	NA	TRBJ1-3	CASSPGFGNTIYF	TGTGCCAGCAGCCCAGGGTTTGGAAACACCATATATTTT
NA	TRBV29-1	TRBD1	TRBJ1-1	CSVVTGAYTEAFF	TGCAGCGTTGTTACAGGGGCTTACACTGAAGCTTTCTTT
NA	TRBV6-5	NA	TRBJ2-4	CASSYWAGTAKNIQYF	TGTGCCAGCAGTTACTGGGCAGGGACGGCCAAAAACATTCAGTACTTC
NA	TRBV29-1	NA	TRBJ2-3	CSVPGGRHDTQYF	TGCAGCGTCCCGGGGGGCCGGCACGATACGCAGTATTTT
few	TRBV4-1	NA	TRBJ2-5	CARERGSQETQYF	TGCGCCAGAGAACGGGGCAGCCAAGAGACCCAGTACTTC
NA	TRBV30	NA	TRBJ1-2	CAWSAYHGTLGYTF	TGTGCCTGGAGTGCATACCACGGGACACTCGGCTACACCTTC
NA	TRBV18	NA	TRBJ2-7	CASSPPGMSEEQYF	TGTGCCAGCTCACCACCAGGGATGAGTGAGGAGCAGTACTTC
NA	TRBV5-1	NA	TRBJ1-1	CASSFRASLNTEAFF	TGCGCCAGCAGCTTCCGGGCCTCCCTGAACACTGAAGCTTTCTTT
NA	TRBV29-1	NA	TRBJ1-1	CSVEDQRGGNTEAFF	TGCAGCGTTGAAGATCAGCGGGGGGGTAACACTGAAGCTTTCTTT
NA	TRBV5-6	TRBD1	TRBJ1-2	CASSLTGEPNYGYTF	TGTGCCAGCAGCTTGACAGGGGAACCTAACTATGGCTACACCTTC
NA	TRBV30	TRBD1	TRBJ1-5	CAWSVRRDRGRPNQPQHF	TGTGCCTGGAGTGTCCGGAGGGACAGGGGGCGACCCAATCAGCCCCAGCATTTT
few	TRBV23-1	NA	TRBJ2-7	CASSQRDNYEQYF	TGCGCCAGCAGTCAACGGGACAACTACGAGCAGTACTTC
NA	TRBV7-2	NA	TRBJ1-2	CASSLAGQGYTF	TGTGCCAGCAGCTTAGCGGGACAAGGCTACACCTTC
few	TRBV6-1	NA	TRBJ2-7	CASSLVLSYEQYF	TGTGCCAGCAGTCTAGTCCTCTCCTACGAGCAGTACTTC
NA	TRBV18	NA	TRBJ2-1	CASSATGSSYNEQFF	TGTGCCAGCTCAGCGACAGGTAGTTCCTACAATGAGCAGTTCTTC
NA	TRBV7-9	NA	TRBJ2-3	CASSSGLFTDTQYF	TGTGCCAGCAGCTCCGGACTGTTCACAGATACGCAGTATTTT
NA	TRBV4-2	NA	TRBJ2-5	CASSQEPDPGQTQYF	TGTGCCAGCAGCCAAGAGCCCGACCCGGGGCAGACCCAGTACTTC
NA	TRBV29-1	NA	TRBJ1-1	CSVEGRVGTEAFF	TGCAGCGTTGAAGGCAGGGTTGGCACTGAAGCTTTCTTT
NA	TRBV23-1	NA	TRBJ2-7	CAGYYEQYF	TGCGCCGGCTACTACGAGCAGTACTTC
few	TRBV4-3	TRBD2	TRBJ2-1	CASSQDATGLAVYNEQFF	TGCGCCAGCAGCCAAGATGCCACAGGACTAGCGGTATACAATGAGCAGTTCTTC
few	TRBV7-3	NA	TRBJ2-7	CASSFHVGPYEQYF	TGTGCCAGCAGTTTTCATGTCGGGCCCTACGAGCAGTACTTC
few	TRBV7-2	NA	TRBJ2-3	CASSLGPDTQYF	TGTGCCAGCAGCTTAGGACCAGATACGCAGTATTTT
NA	TRBV2	NA	TRBJ2-5	CASSLREETQYF	TGTGCCAGCAGTCTCAGGGAGGAGACCCAGTACTTC
few	TRBV29-1	TRBD1	TRBJ2-2	CSVVRTGGTGELFF	TGCAGCGTTGTCCGGACAGGGGGCACCGGGGAGCTGTTTTTT
NA	TRBV2	NA	TRBJ2-5	CASRLRAGRIQETQYF	TGTGCCAGCAGATTGAGGGCAGGACGAATCCAAGAGACCCAGTACTTC
NA	TRBV7-9	NA	TRBJ1-5	CASSLAAGSNQPQHF	TGTGCCAGCAGCTTAGCGGCAGGGAGCAATCAGCCCCAGCATTTT
once	TRBV7-3	NA	TRBJ2-2	CASSSPLTGELFF	TGTGCCAGCAGCTCTCCCCTGACCGGGGAGCTGTTTTTT
NA	TRBV29-1	NA	TRBJ1-1	CSVDPTNTEAFF	TGCAGCGTTGACCCCACGAACACTGAAGCTTTCTTT
few	TRBV6-6	NA	TRBJ2-7	CASSYGALGGEQYF	TGTGCCAGCAGTTACGGGGCCCTTGGCGGGGAGCAGTACTTC